Presented here are 10 T cell receptor beta chains from one specimen sequenced in a study of T cells in Graves' hyperthyroidism and ophthalmopathy (dated by TCRdb to the late 2010s). Receptors were amplified or captured by multiplex PCR. These reads were obtained on an Illumina HiSeq 2000. The TCR beta CDR3 regions were amplified from the RNA transcripts. The TCR CDR3 was subjected to a first round of RT-PCR using the HTBI primer set and the Qiagen OneStep RT-PCR kit. TCRdb trimmed the raw reads at Q25, called clones with MiXCR and kept productive beta chains. Every CDR3 protein is listed once, alongside the most common genes and DNA of its rows. The sample table records about 520,000 distinct CDR3 sequences; approximately 25% of these occur just once. 11% of the sample rests with the top ten. The sequenced sample was blood. The receptors derive from a woman aged 30 to 39 with Graves' ophthalmopathy.

V is TRBV6-5 and J is TRBJ2-2; D is unclear. Trimming cost V 6 bases and J 4 bases, with 12 bases left between them. The CDR3 runs to 14 residues. Germline CDR1 reads MNHEY; CDR2 reads SVGAGI. CDR3 nucleotide sequence: TGTGCCAGCAGACTACTCCTCGTCACCGGGGAGCTGTTTTTT. Protein sequence: CASRLLLVTGELFF.

This clonotype was detected ten times or more. This chain links TRBV2 with TRBJ1-4, with D uncertain. The CDR3 runs to 12 residues. Germline V lookup: CDR1 SNHLY, CDR2 FYNNEI. V gave up 8 bases and J gave up 4 bases, with 8 bases separating them. CDR3 protein: CASGLGNEKLFF. The DNA for the CDR3 is TGTGCCAGCGGACTGGGTAATGAAAAACTGTTTTTT. The full variable domain, its missing parts supplied by reference TRBV2 and TRBJ1-4, is EPEVTQTPSHQVTQMGQEVILRCVPISNHLYFYWYRQILGQKVEFLVSFYNNEISEKSEIFDDQFSVERPDGSNFTLKIRSTKLEDSAMYFCASGLGNEKLFFGSGTQLSVL.

Many counts were recorded for this clonotype. The V and J genes are TRBV19 and TRBJ1-2; D unclear. The CDR3 is made up of 13 amino acids. V lost 5 bases to trimming and J lost 4 bases, with 11 bases between them. Germline V gene data show CDR1 as LNHDA and CDR2 as SQIVND (reference sequence). Written as DNA, the CDR3 is TGTGCCAGTAGTTCCCGTCTGGCCTATGGCTACACCTTC. Encoded protein: CASSSRLAYGYTF.

The CDR3 is CASTAPGNSNQPQHF. CDR3 in DNA: TGTGCCAGTACCGCCCCCGGGAATAGCAATCAGCCCCAGCATTTT. The gene calls are TRBV19 and TRBJ1-5; D is unresolved. Germline-derived CDR1 and CDR2 are LNHDA and SQIVND (reference sequence). This CDR3 region has 15 residues. The V gene lost 7 bases and the J gene lost 0 bases, with 13 bases spanning the gap.

This clonotype occurred many times. The gene calls are TRBV2 and TRBJ2-5; 9 nucleotides align to TRBD1. The CDR3 has 14 residues. J gave up 7 bases and V 6 bases, and 9 bases lay outside the gene matches. The germline gives CDR1 SNHLY, CDR2 FYNNEI. For the CDR3, the DNA is TGTGCCAGCAGAAACGGACAGGGGATTGGGACCCAGTACTTC. Translating it yields CASRNGQGIGTQYF.

The J gene is TRBJ1-2, the V gene TRBV7-2, with TRBD1 identical over 7 bases. Germline CDR1 reads SGHTA; CDR2 reads FQGNSA. The J segment lost 6 bases and the V segment lost 3 bases, leaving 7 bases of the junction unmatched. This CDR3 is built from 14 residues. The CDR3 DNA follows: TGTGCCAGCAGCTTTGACAGGGCTGCGAATGGCTACACCTTC. Translation gives CASSFDRAANGYTF. The full variable domain, rest sourced from reference TRBV7-2 and TRBJ1-2, is GAGVSQSPSNKVTEKGKDVELRCDPISGHTALYWYRQSLGQGLEFLIYFQGNSAPDKSGLPSDRFSAERTGGSVSTLTIQRTQQEDSAVYLCASSFDRAANGYTFGSGTRLTVV.

Ten or more counts support this clonotype. The chain carries TRBV6-2 or TRBV6-3 and TRBJ1-1; D is ambiguous. In germline, CDR1 is MNHEY, CDR2 SVGEGT. CDR3 length equals 13 residues. Trimming pared 5 bases from V and 1 base from J, leaving 8 bases between. The CDR3 loop reads CASSRRENTEAFF. CDR3 DNA: TGTGCCAGCAGTAGAAGGGAGAACACTGAAGCTTTCTTT.

In this sample, this clonotype turned up many times. This rearrangement joins TRBV24-1 to TRBJ1-5; 9 bases agree with TRBD1. Losses at the gene ends were 4 bases for V and 0 bases for J; bases not matched to a gene: 9. Germline loops: CDR1 KGHDR, CDR2 SFDVKD. The CDR3 runs 18 residues. The CDR3 coding sequence is TGTGCCACCAGTGAGCGGCCCGGGACAGGGTATAGCAATCAGCCCCAGCATTTT. The encoded protein is CATSERPGTGYSNQPQHF.

The count of this clonotype is one. The V and J genes are TRBV28 and TRBJ2-2; 9 positions agree with TRBD2. The junction had 3 bases not matched to a gene; V was cut back by 0 bases and J by 7 bases. This CDR3 contains 15 residues. The germline gives CDR1 MDHEN, CDR2 SYDVKM. CDR3 protein: CASSLWLAGIGELFF. The CDR3 DNA reads as TGTGCCAGCAGTTTATGGCTAGCGGGAATCGGGGAGCTGTTTTTT.

This clonotype appeared a few times. The J gene is TRBJ1-2, the V gene TRBV15; the D gene is possibly TRBD1 (5 bases). The V gene's germline CDR1 is LNHNV and CDR2 YYDKDF (reference sequence). Between the trimmed V and J ends, which lost 5 bases and 6 bases, there was a span of 10 bases. The CDR3 totals 12 residues. The CDR3 nucleotides are TGTGCCACCAGCTCTTCAGGGAATGGCTACACCTTC. It translates to CATSSSGNGYTF.